These 27 T cell receptor beta chains share one sample of origin, sequenced in a study of T cell changes during pregnancy in multiple sclerosis. Profiled with immunoSEQ multiplex PCR; TCRdb holds only in-frame clones, not every one. The sample includes around 42,000 clones, over 75% of them seen just once. The sample here was peripheral blood, taken in the first trimester of pregnancy. The receptor source for this set is a female donor in good health, enrolled as a control in a pregnancy study.

This rearrangement joins TRBV2 to TRBJ2-7; TRBD2 is a possible D gene (6 bases). The V and J ends lost 6 bases and 2 bases respectively, with 8 bases between them. The germline V gene encodes CDR1 SNHLY and CDR2 FYNNEI. The CDR3 totals 12 residues. As DNA, the CDR3 is TGTGCCAGCAGGGACTATACCTACGAGCAGTACTTC. Its translation is CASRDYTYEQYF.

This clone is a singleton in its sample. The chain links TRBV18 to TRBJ1-1, with D unclear. CDR1 is KGHSH, CDR2 LQKENI, per germline. V was clipped by 0 bases and J by 2 bases, with 10 bases between them. This CDR3 is 15 amino acids long. The DNA of the CDR3 is TGTGCCAGCTCACCACCGATGGGCTTAAACACTGAAGCTTTCTTT. It specifies CASSPPMGLNTEAFF. Filled out from reference TRBV18 and TRBJ1-1, the complete variable domain reads NAGVMQNPRHLVRRRGQEARLRCSPMKGHSHVYWYRQLPEEGLKFMVYLQKENIIDESGMPKERFSAEFPKEGPSILRIQQVVRGDSAAYFCASSPPMGLNTEAFFGQGTRLTVV.

This chain joins TRBV11-2 and TRBJ2-3; D is perhaps TRBD2 (7 bases). V lost 1 base, J lost 4 bases, and 15 bases lay in between. This CDR3 has 16 residues. Germline V lookup: CDR1 SGHAT, CDR2 FQNNGV. CDR3: CASSLVSGGRADTQYF. The CDR3, as DNA: TGTGCCAGCAGCTTAGTCTCGGGGGGCCGGGCAGATACGCAGTATTTT.

The chain uses TRBV12-5 and TRBJ2-3; 7 bases match TRBD1. This CDR3 spans 14 amino acids. The V and J ends lost 2 bases and 4 bases, in that order; junction bases with no gene match: 3. The germline V gene has CDR1 LGHNT and CDR2 FRNRAP. This chain's CDR3 is CASGLYRGADTQYF. CDR3 bases: TGTGCTAGTGGTTTGTACAGGGGAGCAGATACGCAGTATTTT.

V usage is TRBV7-8 and J usage is TRBJ1-2, with D hard to call. The CDR3 has 14 amino acids. CDR1 is SGHVS and CDR2 is FQNEAQ in the germline V gene. Trimming pared 1 base from V and 7 bases from J, leaving 13 bases between. In nucleotides, the CDR3 is TGTGCCAGCAGCTTAGAGCCCACAGCGGGTGGCTACACCTTC. As protein: CASSLEPTAGGYTF.

The chain couples TRBV5-6 to TRBJ1-4, with TRBD1 matching 8 bases. CDR1 is SGHDT, CDR2 YYEEEE, per germline. The CDR3 has 15 residues. J lost 8 bases, V lost 0 bases, and 6 bases had no gene match. The CDR3 coding sequence is TGTGCCAGCAGCTTGGGGACAGGGCCGGGGGAAAAACTGTTTTTT. Its translation is CASSLGTGPGEKLFF.

This sequence joins TRBV2 and TRBJ2-1; 13 positions match TRBD2. V was pared by 7 bases and J by 5 bases, with 8 bases of the junction left unmatched. The V gene's germline CDR1 is SNHLY and CDR2 FYNNEI. CDR3 size: 16 residues. The CDR3 DNA is TGTGCCAGCACCCGACTAGCGGGGGGTTATCACAATGAGCAGTTCTTC. Translated: CASTRLAGGYHNEQFF.

This clone is medium-sized (0.01 to 0.1%) in the sample. The chain employs TRBV14 and TRBJ1-4; 9 bases map to TRBD1. CDR1 and CDR2 from the germline V gene are SGHDN and FVKESK. The CDR3 is 18 amino acids. V lost 2 bases, J lost 1 base, and 8 bases stayed unmatched. The CDR3 loop reads CASSQRTGEGGTNEKLFF. In DNA form, the CDR3 reads TGTGCCAGCAGCCAAAGGACAGGGGAGGGAGGAACTAATGAAAAACTGTTTTTT.

The chain is built from TRBV5-1 and TRBJ2-4; TRBD1 matches 9 bases. The junction had 8 bases not matched to a gene; V was cut back by 4 bases and J by 6 bases. The CDR3 contains 15 residues. The germline V gene encodes CDR1 SGHRS and CDR2 YFSETQ. The chain's CDR3 is CASSLGQGFRNIQYF. The CDR3 coding sequence is TGCGCCAGCAGCCTGGGACAGGGTTTTAGAAACATTCAGTACTTC.

The chain carries TRBV5-1 and TRBJ1-2; the D gene is possibly TRBD1 (6 bases). Trimming took off 1 base at V and 4 bases at J, with 14 bases between the two ends. The length of the CDR3 is 15 residues. CDR1 and CDR2 from the germline V gene are SGHRS and YFSETQ. The CDR3 DNA is TGCGCCAGCAGCTTGCGCCCAGGGGCTGGCTATGGCTACACCTTC. Amino acids: CASSLRPGAGYGYTF. The full variable domain, completed using reference TRBV5-1 and TRBJ1-2, is KAGVTQTPRYLIKTRGQQVTLSCSPISGHRSVSWYQQTPGQGLQFLFEYFSETQRNKGNFPGRFSGRQFSNSRSEMNVSTLELGDSALYLCASSLRPGAGYGYTFGSGTRLTVV.

The chain links TRBV7-2 to TRBJ2-1, with D perhaps TRBD2 (6 bases). The V gene lost 1 base and the J gene lost 7 bases, with 20 bases spanning the gap. The CDR3 spans 17 residues. The germline V gene encodes CDR1 SGHTA and CDR2 FQGNSA. In DNA form, the CDR3 reads TGTGCCAGCAGCTTAGATCGGGGGTCTCGGTATGTTAATGAGCAGTTCTTC. Protein sequence: CASSLDRGSRYVNEQFF. The variable domain in full, with the rest retrieved from reference TRBV7-2 and TRBJ2-1, is GAGVSQSPSNKVTEKGKDVELRCDPISGHTALYWYRQSLGQGLEFLIYFQGNSAPDKSGLPSDRFSAERTGGSVSTLTIQRTQQEDSAVYLCASSLDRGSRYVNEQFFGPGTRLTVL.

The chain uses TRBV4-3 and TRBJ1-3, with 7 positions matching TRBD1. Per germline, CDR1 LGHNA and CDR2 YSLEER. J was trimmed by 4 bases and V by 0 bases; bases with no gene match: 9. This CDR3 is built from 17 residues. The DNA of the CDR3 is TGCGCCAGCAGCCAAGATAGCACTTTGGACAGGGGAAACACCATATATTTT. Translation gives CASSQDSTLDRGNTIYF.

This sequence joins TRBV9 and TRBJ2-6; 7 bases line up with TRBD2. This CDR3 is built from 18 residues. Germline lookup yields CDR1 SGDLS and CDR2 YYNGEE. With V trimmed by 0 bases and J by 2 bases, 8 bases remained unmatched. CDR3 DNA sequence: TGTGCCAGCAGCGTAGGTAATTGTGGGGGGGCTGGGGCCAACGTCCTGACTTTC. Translated, it gives CASSVGNCGGAGANVLTF.

About this clone: The junction does not match germline at one end; this may be a read error. As DNA, the CDR3 is TGTGCCAGCAGTAAACTCCAGGGGTATAAAATGTATGACTATAGCTACACCTTC. Protein sequence: CASSKLQGYKMYDYSYTF. The gene calls are TRBV7-2 and TRBJ1-2; the D gene is possibly TRBD1 (6 bases). Germline-derived CDR1 and CDR2 are SGHTA and FQGNSA. CDR3 size: 18 residues.

The J gene is TRBJ1-1, the V gene TRBV19, with a weak D call TRBD1 (6 bases). CDR3 length: 15 amino acids. CDR1 is LNHDA and CDR2 is SQIVND in the germline V gene (reference sequence). V lost 5 bases to trimming and J lost 6 bases, with 19 bases between them. CDR3 in DNA: TGTGCCAGTAGTTACACCCCGGACAGAACCTCTGAAGCTTTCTTT. Protein: CASSYTPDRTSEAFF.

This sequence joins TRBV2 and TRBJ1-2, with 8 nucleotides matching TRBD1. Losses at the gene ends were 7 bases for V and 8 bases for J; bases not matched to a gene: 15. This CDR3 has 15 residues. Germline-derived CDR1 and CDR2 are SNHLY and FYNNEI. In DNA, the CDR3 is TGTGCCAGCAATTTGGGGACAGGCCAAAGGGGGGGCTACACCTTC. It yields the protein CASNLGTGQRGGYTF.

The rearrangement uses TRBV10-2 and TRBJ1-2; D might be TRBD1 (5 bases). V was shortened by 3 bases and J by 6 bases, with 11 bases between the two germline ends. CDR1 WSHSY and CDR2 SAAADI come from the germline V gene. The CDR3 covers 13 residues. CDR3 in DNA: TGCGCCAGCAGTGAAGGGGATCTGAATGGCTACACCTTC. This gives the protein CASSEGDLNGYTF.

This chain's CDR3 is CASIQGAPTYGNEQFF. In DNA form, the CDR3 reads TGTGCCAGCATACAGGGGGCCCCAACTTACGGCAATGAGCAGTTCTTC. The rearrangement uses TRBV7-9 and TRBJ2-1; TRBD1 matches 9 bases. Germline V gene lookup returns CDR1 SEHNR and CDR2 FQNEAQ (reference sequence). This CDR3 contains 16 residues. J gave up 6 bases and V 7 bases, and 13 bases lay outside the gene matches.

The gene calls are TRBV6-1 and TRBJ1-1, with D maybe TRBD1 (5 bases). The CDR3 runs to 13 residues. Looked up from germline, CDR1 is MNHNS and CDR2 is SASEGT. With 3 bases removed from V and 10 bases from J, the gap between germline ends came to 15 bases. CDR3 sequence reads: CASSDRQTRGAFF. The CDR3 region has the DNA TGTGCCAGCAGTGACCGACAGACCAGAGGAGCTTTCTTT.

The chain joins TRBV6-1 to TRBJ1-6, with D maybe TRBD1 (5 bases). V lost 8 bases and J 2 bases, leaving 10 bases between the germline ends. The CDR3 length is 14 residues. From germline, CDR1 is MNHNS and CDR2 SASEGT. The CDR3 region is CASGGAPYNSPLHF. CDR3 bases: TGTGCCAGCGGAGGGGCCCCCTATAATTCACCCCTCCACTTT.

The chain has TRBV29-1 and TRBJ1-4; D gene uncertain. The CDR3 is 13 residues long. V lost 4 bases and J 7 bases, leaving 13 bases between the germline ends. The germline V gene has CDR1 SQVTM and CDR2 ANQGSEA. The CDR3 sequence: CSVVKGESEKLFF. The CDR3 DNA reads as TGCAGCGTTGTTAAGGGAGAGTCTGAAAAACTGTTTTTT.

Concerning this clone itself: Since the CDR3 does not end with the conserved phenylalanine or tryptophan, this likely comes from a read error. It is unclear where the CDR3 begins or ends on the DNA, so no DNA is shown, and the CDR3 is as TCRdb lists it. This chain links TRBV19 with TRBJ1-5; the D call TRBD1 from the table was never checked on the DNA. Germline lookup yields CDR1 LNHDA and CDR2 SQIVND (reference sequence). The CDR3 spans 15 residues, counting both ends. CDR3 sequence: CASSIPRGQGADLAL.

This clone was picked up a small number of times. The rearrangement joins TRBV7-2 to TRBJ2-5; a weak D match, TRBD2 (5 bases). Per the germline V gene, CDR1 is SGHTA and CDR2 is FQGNSA. The germline V and J ends were trimmed by 8 bases and 7 bases, with 14 bases remaining between them. This CDR3 is built from 12 residues. Written as DNA, the CDR3 is TGTGCCAGCGGCGGGCGAGCCGGGACCCAGTACTTC. This sequence encodes CASGGRAGTQYF.

This clone was counted ten times or more. V usage is TRBV6-6 and J usage is TRBJ1-2, with a tentative D call TRBD1 (6 bases). CDR1 is MNHNY, CDR2 SVGAGI, per germline (reference sequence). The CDR3 extends over 13 amino acids. Trimming took 6 bases from V and 5 from J, leaving 13 bases between them. CDR3 sequence: CASRDSRGYGYTF. The CDR3 DNA is TGTGCCAGCAGGGACAGTCGTGGGTATGGCTACACCTTC.

This chain links TRBV19 with TRBJ1-1; 12 bases map to TRBD1. The CDR3 has 16 residues. The germline V gene encodes CDR1 LNHDA and CDR2 SQIVND (reference sequence). With 6 bases clipped from V and 5 bases from J, the junction kept 10 bases outside the gene matches. The CDR3 loop reads CASRARDRGRGTEAFF. The DNA for the CDR3 is TGTGCCAGTAGAGCCCGGGACAGGGGGCGCGGGACTGAAGCTTTCTTT.

The V gene is TRBV5-4, the J gene TRBJ2-1; tentative D call: TRBD2 (5 bases). V lost 0 bases, J lost 0 bases, and 10 bases lay in between. Germline lookup yields CDR1 SGHNT and CDR2 YYREEE (reference sequence). This CDR3 has 16 amino acids. Here the CDR3 reads CASSLDGVRSYNEQFF. Here the CDR3 DNA reads TGTGCCAGCAGCTTGGACGGGGTGCGCTCCTACAATGAGCAGTTCTTC.

The rearrangement joins TRBV28 to TRBJ1-1; maybe TRBD1 (5 bases). V was cut by 3 bases and J by 1 base, with 9 bases left in between. Germline loops: CDR1 MDHEN, CDR2 SYDVKM. This CDR3 contains 14 residues. The CDR3 loop is CASSFGQGNTEAFF. In DNA form, the CDR3 reads TGTGCCAGCAGTTTCGGCCAGGGGAACACTGAAGCTTTCTTT.